The next 20 T cell receptor beta chains were all read from a single sample in a study of shared clonotypes between healthy human individuals. Produced via immunoSEQ multiplex PCR; TCRdb's table is partial and in-frame only. This table holds around 1.9 million clones, around 93% found once. Naive CD8 cells were CD45RO-negative, positively selected for CCR7, excluding terminally differentiated effector memory CD45RA+ cells. Input material: naive CD8+ T cells from PBMCs. These receptors were collected from a man aged 18-30 years in good health. Some clones in this sample may be carry-over from other donors' samples.

CDR3 amino acids: CASSPSGDGETQYF. The CDR3 nucleotides read TGTGCCAGCAGCCCCTCTGGAGACGGGGAGACCCAGTACTTC. The gene calls are TRBV7-3 and TRBJ2-5; D uncertain. Deletions cut 5 bases from V and 5 bases from J, with 15 bases between. The CDR3 is 14 residues long. Germline CDR1 reads SGHTA; CDR2 reads FQGTGA.

CDR3 DNA: TGCGCCAGCAGCACCACCCCGACTAGCACAGATACGCAGTATTTT. Its protein product is CASSTTPTSTDTQYF. The chain couples TRBV5-1 to TRBJ2-3; D call uncertain. Trimming removed 4 bases from V and 0 bases from J, with 12 bases in between. This CDR3 contains 15 residues. From germline, CDR1 is SGHRS and CDR2 YFSETQ.

J is TRBJ1-1 and V is TRBV10-2, with 10 bases fitting TRBD1. The V gene end was trimmed by 2 bases and the J gene end by 0 bases; junction bases not matched to a gene: 3. The CDR3 is made up of 16 amino acids. Germline values: CDR1 WSHSY, CDR2 SAAADI. CDR3 in amino acids: CASSETGQGVNTEAFF. DNA for the CDR3: TGCGCCAGCAGTGAGACAGGACAGGGGGTGAACACTGAAGCTTTCTTT.

The V gene is TRBV9, the J gene TRBJ2-2; 10 bases line up with TRBD2. The CDR3 consists of 16 residues. The junction had 5 bases not matched to a gene; V was cut back by 3 bases and J by 3 bases. Germline lookup yields CDR1 SGDLS and CDR2 YYNGEE. Here the CDR3 reads CASSAPTSGDTGELFF. The CDR3 DNA reads TGTGCCAGCAGCGCCCCTACTAGCGGGGACACCGGGGAGCTGTTTTTT. Full variable domain (outside the CDR3, taken from reference TRBV9 and TRBJ2-2): DSGVTQTPKHLITATGQRVTLRCSPRSGDLSVYWYQQSLDQGLQFLIQYYNGEERAKGNILERFSAQQFPDLHSELNLSSLELGDSALYFCASSAPTSGDTGELFFGEGSRLTVL.

This chain joins TRBV28 and TRBJ2-7, with 11 bases that match TRBD1. CDR1 MDHEN and CDR2 SYDVKM come from the germline V gene. V lost 2 bases to trimming and J lost 0 bases; unmatched junction nucleotides: 6. The length of the CDR3 is 17 residues. For the CDR3, the DNA is TGTGCCAGCAGTTTACCCCCCGGACAGGGGGCCTCCTACGAGCAGTACTTC. As protein: CASSLPPGQGASYEQYF.

The V call is TRBV25-1, the J call TRBJ2-3; D may be TRBD2 (5 bases). The germline V gene has CDR1 MGHDK and CDR2 SYGVNS. Trimming removed 6 bases from V and 5 bases from J, with 15 bases in between. The CDR3 contains 14 residues. CDR3 amino acids: CASSQLGLGDTQYF. As DNA, the CDR3 is TGTGCCAGCAGCCAACTAGGGCTAGGAGATACGCAGTATTTT.

The chain couples TRBV2 to TRBJ1-2; D perhaps matches TRBD1 (6 bases). V was clipped by 7 bases and J by 3 bases, with 18 bases between them. This CDR3 is 15 amino acids long. CDR1 and CDR2 from the germline V gene are SNHLY and FYNNEI. This chain's CDR3 is CASTGERGLYYGYTF. In nucleotides, the CDR3 is TGTGCCAGCACTGGGGAGAGGGGGTTATACTATGGCTACACCTTC. Complete variable domain (other parts from reference TRBV2 and TRBJ1-2): EPEVTQTPSHQVTQMGQEVILRCVPISNHLYFYWYRQILGQKVEFLVSFYNNEISEKSEIFDDQFSVERPDGSNFTLKIRSTKLEDSAMYFCASTGERGLYYGYTFGSGTRLTVV.

V and J are TRBV27 and TRBJ1-2, with D tentatively TRBD1 (5 bases). CDR1 MNHEY and CDR2 SMNVEV come from the germline V gene (reference sequence). CDR3 size: 11 residues. V was shortened by 4 bases and J by 10 bases, with 10 bases between the two germline ends. The CDR3 sequence: CASSSSGTYTF. CDR3 nucleotides: TGTGCCAGCAGTTCCTCAGGGACCTACACCTTC.

The chain employs TRBV7-9 and TRBJ2-1; D is unresolved. The CDR3 is made up of 13 amino acids. The V end was cut by 0 bases, the J end by 7 bases, with 7 bases between. CDR1 and CDR2 from the germline V gene are SEHNR and FQNEAQ (reference sequence). The CDR3 DNA follows: TGTGCCAGCAGCTTAGCGTTGAGGAATGAGCAGTTCTTC. It yields the protein CASSLALRNEQFF.

The chain has TRBV23-1 and TRBJ2-1, with TRBD2 matching over 11 bases. TRBV23-1 is reported as an ORF; its role is uncertain. This CDR3 spans 16 amino acids. After removal of 6 bases from V and 8 bases from J, the junction contained 12 bases not matched to a gene. CDR3 DNA: TGCGCCAGCAGCCGTGAAACTAGCGGGAGTCCTGATGAGCAGTTCTTC. As protein: CASSRETSGSPDEQFF.

The rearrangement links TRBV5-8 to TRBJ1-2; 9 positions match TRBD1. Germline loops: CDR1 SGHTS, CDR2 YDEGEE. Trimming at V came to 4 bases and at J to 0 bases, leaving 10 bases not matched to a gene. The CDR3 covers 17 residues. The CDR3: CASSHMGQGPSNYGYTF. DNA for the CDR3: TGTGCCAGCAGCCACATGGGACAGGGCCCTTCTAACTATGGCTACACCTTC.

The gene calls are TRBV6-5 and TRBJ2-3; D remains unclear. CDR1 is MNHEY, CDR2 SVGAGI, per germline. Trimming removed 0 bases at V and 3 bases at J, with 10 bases between. This CDR3 is built from 15 residues. The CDR3 DNA follows: TGTGCCAGCAGTTACTCGAATCGGAAGACAGATACGCAGTATTTT. This sequence encodes CASSYSNRKTDTQYF.

This chain connects TRBV13 to TRBJ2-7; no reliable D call. V gave up 5 bases and J gave up 0 bases, with 11 bases separating them. Germline CDR1 PRHDT, CDR2 FYEKMQ (reference sequence). This CDR3 contains 14 residues. CDR3 residues: CASSPGRSSYEQYF. The CDR3 DNA sequence: TGTGCCAGCAGCCCCGGACGGAGCTCCTACGAGCAGTACTTC.

The J gene is TRBJ2-1, the V gene TRBV7-9; D is unresolved. The germline gives CDR1 SEHNR, CDR2 FQNEAQ (reference sequence). Trimming took off 3 bases at V and 8 bases at J, with 11 bases between the two ends. The CDR3 has 13 amino acids. CDR3: CASSFRESDEQFF. In DNA form, the CDR3 reads TGTGCCAGCAGCTTCCGCGAGTCGGATGAGCAGTTCTTC.

The chain has TRBV5-1 and TRBJ2-7; 13 positions agree with TRBD2. This CDR3 has 15 amino acids. Germline CDR1 SGHRS, CDR2 YFSETQ. J lost 3 bases, V lost 4 bases, and 4 bases had no gene match. The CDR3 loop is CASSPGLAGYYEQYF. The CDR3 DNA reads as TGCGCCAGCAGCCCGGGACTAGCGGGATACTACGAGCAGTACTTC.

The gene calls are TRBV9 and TRBJ2-7; TRBD1 matches 8 bases. CDR1 and CDR2 from the germline V gene are SGDLS and YYNGEE. The CDR3 is made up of 15 amino acids. The ends lost 4 bases at V and 2 bases at J; junction bases unmatched: 8. CDR3 amino acids: CASSSNEDRAYEQYF. In DNA form, the CDR3 reads TGTGCCAGCAGCTCAAATGAGGACAGGGCCTACGAGCAGTACTTC. The complete variable domain, with remaining parts taken from reference TRBV9 and TRBJ2-7, reads DSGVTQTPKHLITATGQRVTLRCSPRSGDLSVYWYQQSLDQGLQFLIQYYNGEERAKGNILERFSAQQFPDLHSELNLSSLELGDSALYFCASSSNEDRAYEQYFGPGTRLTVT.

The chain has TRBV29-1 and TRBJ1-2; D is undetermined. The V end was cut by 7 bases, the J end by 8 bases, with 5 bases between. CDR1 is SQVTM, CDR2 ANQGSEA, per germline. This CDR3 comprises 8 residues. DNA for the CDR3: TGCAGCGCTGCGGGCTACACCTTC. Encoded protein: CSAAGYTF.

The V gene is TRBV19, the J gene TRBJ1-1; D is unclear. Germline V gene data show CDR1 as LNHDA and CDR2 as SQIVND (reference sequence). CDR3 length: 11 amino acids. The V end lost 6 bases, the J end lost 1 base, and 3 bases lay between the germline ends. The CDR3 bases are TGTGCCAGTAGACGGAACACTGAAGCTTTCTTT. Protein sequence: CASRRNTEAFF.

This chain links TRBV7-7 with TRBJ2-7; D gene uncertain. Trimming pared 1 base from V and 6 bases from J, leaving 7 bases between. The CDR3 has 12 residues. Germline CDR1 is SSHAT and CDR2 is FNYEAQ (reference sequence). This chain's CDR3 is CASSLDTSEQYF. DNA for the CDR3: TGTGCCAGCAGCTTAGATACATCCGAGCAGTACTTC. The variable domain in full, with the rest retrieved from reference TRBV7-7 and TRBJ2-7, is GAGVSQSPRYKVTKRGQDVTLRCDPISSHATLYWYQQALGQGPEFLTYFNYEAQPDKSGLPSDRFSAERPEGSISTLTIQRTEQRDSAMYRCASSLDTSEQYFGPGTRLTVT.

This rearrangement joins TRBV5-4 to TRBJ2-7; 8 bases map to TRBD1. Germline V gene lookup returns CDR1 SGHNT and CDR2 YYREEE (reference sequence). The CDR3 consists of 14 residues. J lost 7 bases, V lost 0 bases, and 6 bases had no gene match. DNA for the CDR3: TGTGCCAGCAGCTTGGGACAGGGGAGTGAGGAGCAGTACTTC. Encoded protein: CASSLGQGSEEQYF.